This T cell receptor (beta chain) was identified during a study of blood T cell repertoires in COVID-19 (dated by TCRdb to 2020 to 2021). For the study in its entirety: The collaborator samples originated in the United States, Italy and Spain and spanned the acute and convalescent phases of COVID-19. The prospective study material was composed of cDNA or gDNA derived from T cells, B-cell-depleted T cells, or PBMCs. The dataset comprised deeply sampled blood TCRbeta repertoires from subjects exposed to, actively infected with, or recovered from COVID-19. The repertoires were released in a freely available public database intended as a resource for research on the immune response to SARS-CoV-2. Samples were obtained from the ongoing ImmuneRACE study (first 160 participants) and from over 1,000 subjects provided by 6 global collaborators. A de-identified subject ID, COVID-19 status, age in years and sex were almost always included in the sample metadata. Where available, HLA class I and class II types were taken from metadata supplied by the sample provider and were not determined by assay-based typing. What the work shows at the level of the full study, not this receptor alone: The quantity of clinical and demographic metadata differed by source and by participant and was supplied without curation.

Concerning this clone: Its antigen target is currently unknown. No base-level quality is on record; no much larger clone is a single base apart.

TCRbeta CDR3 regions were amplified from genomic DNA using the immunoSEQ Assay, a bias-controlled multiplex PCR. The original pipeline was this. Within the assay, amplification of reference gene primers was used to estimate how many nucleated cells each sample contained. To quantify the absolute abundance of each unique TCRbeta CDR3 rearrangement, sequence reads were collapsed and filtered. For each sample, productive Simpson clonality was calculated as the square root of Simpson's diversity index across productive rearrangements. The immuneACCESS repertoire file appears here via TCRdb, limited to in-frame rearrangements. These files lack a portion of the clones; in checked studies, under half of the deficit traces to unresolved V genes, and the cause of the others is not known. Clone size and the V and J calls come from that table; the DNA yielded D and trimming. Within this sample are around 260,000 clones, with about 85% of them counted one time only. Less than 4% of the sample is held by the ten biggest clonotypes.

The collaborating institutions used their own protocols to collect whole blood in K2EDTA tubes. For TCRbeta analysis, collaborators shipped samples as frozen whole blood, isolated PBMCs, or DNA extracted from either of those sample types. The CDR3 contains 18 residues, cysteine and phenylalanine counted. Of all the DNA, just the CDR3 is kept, 54 bases in frame from base 1. CDR1 and CDR2, looked up from the germline V gene, are LGHNT and FRNRAP. Germline trimming amounts to 6 bases on V and 6 bases on J, with 17 as the count of junction bases outside the gene matches. The sequenced material came from peripheral blood. This receptor was taken from a man between 18 and 29 years old with active or convalescent COVID-19. The sequence joins TRBV12-5 to TRBJ2-2; TRBD1 agrees with 9 junctional bases. For the CDR3, the sequence is CASGQIWTGAAPAGELFF. The nucleotide sequence reads as follows: TGTGCTAGTGGCCAAATTTGGACAGGGGCCGCTCCAGCCGGGGAGCTGTTTTTT.